This T cell receptor (beta chain) came from a study of cytomegalovirus exposure and HLA in healthy donors (dated by TCRdb to the late 2010s). Some background on the complete study: An earlier analysis of some 600 of the donors reported 276 Gb of sequence data and 95 million to 140 million unique TCR beta sequences obtained from around 190 million T cells. Of the roughly 390 genotyped donors, roughly 80% fell in the genetic ancestry cluster associated with self-reported Caucasian donors. To study patterns of TCR occurrence, a later analysis re-analyzed previously published TCR beta repertoires from 700 or so donors and added high-resolution HLA genotyping. An earlier analysis of approximately 500 of the donors applied high-throughput TCR beta sequencing to assess whether each TCR beta V gene segment acted as functional or pseudogenic. Class I and class II HLA loci were covered by the typing at four-digit resolution. The study was designed to test whether signatures of past pathogen exposure could be identified by cataloging public T cell receptors. High-throughput TCR immunosequencing, statistical association of individual TCRs with disease status, and machine learning were combined to predict cytomegalovirus infection status. Because of strong linkage in the cohort, a handful of DR-DQ haplotypes were treated as single units for association and clustering. In addition to the first cohort of around 670 subjects, a separate validation cohort of 120 different subjects was used. Typing coverage differed by locus: A, B, C, DRB1 and DQB1 were typed in about 620-640 donors, DQA1 in roughly 500, DPA1 in approximately 600, and DPB1 in approximately 450. Genome-wide SNP genotypes for about three fifths of the roughly 700 donors were used in a later genetic analysis, which treated that subset as a discovery cohort. The T cell repertoires of some 670 subjects were profiled by immunosequencing and related to cytomegalovirus serostatus. An early release covering around 630 HLA-typed donors comprised about 310 gigabases of sequencing data and around 80 million unique TCR sequences. Donor age, sex, ethnicity and CMV serostatus were compiled together with the repertoire data. Rather than using new phenotypic data, the later analysis identified candidate immune exposures from TCR beta sequences and from how often those sequences occurred across donors. Among roughly 370 genotyped donors of the cohort, an average of about 240,000 unique TCR beta nucleotide sequences were sequenced per donor, 15% to 20% of them non-productive. Every discovery cohort repertoire had been produced on one sequencing platform.

Library preparation employed the immunoSEQ multiplex PCR assay. The multiplex PCR relied on a mix of 60 forward primers for TCR Vbeta segments and 13 reverse primers for TCR Jbeta segments. A multiplex PCR assay on genomic DNA amplified the CDR3 region of rearranged TCR beta genes. The Illumina HiSeq System was used to sequence the amplified TCR beta libraries as 87-base-pair reads. Processing in the source paper ran as follows. A later analysis tallied roughly 78 million unique TCR beta chains across the 640 or so repertoires, and roughly 11 million of those chains were shared by two or more donors. Raw reads were error-corrected and collapsed into unique sequences with a nearest-neighbor algorithm that merged closely related sequences to remove PCR and sequencing errors. Alignment of CDR3 sequences to IMGT reference sequences was used to assign V, D and J gene segments. For a sequence to be retained, a match of at least six nucleotides was required to both a V gene segment and a J gene segment. A rearrangement was called productive if the CDR3 had no stop codons and remained in frame with V and J, and every other rearrangement was called non-productive. Following IMGT convention, CDR3 was defined as the stretch from the second conserved V-encoded cysteine to the conserved J-encoded phenylalanine. The earlier analysis of around 640 of the donors excluded sequences that lacked an unambiguous match to a single V gene segment. In an earlier analysis of around 600 of the donors, V segments were called functional above 56.7% productive rearrangements and were called segregating when the between-donor standard deviation exceeded 5%. A statistical classification framework was built to diagnose cytomegalovirus status from the catalog of TCR beta chain sequences. V and J gene assignment, in a later analysis, came from comparing TCR nucleotide sequences with IMGT/GENE-DB human TR gene sequences. Using the TCRdist pipeline, a later analysis assigned CDR3 sequences along with most-parsimonious VDJ recombination scenarios. In a later analysis, each TCR beta chain was defined by its CDR3 amino acid sequence together with its V-gene family, and reads without a unique V-gene family were excluded. A later analysis removed roughly 590 highly shared, low-generation-probability nucleotide sequences to deal with suspected cross-contamination and a sequencing artifact. A later analysis calculated a clonal expansion index for each public chain from normalized within-repertoire ranks of inferred template counts. In a later analysis, generation probabilities were computed using a VDJ recombination model fitted to out-of-frame rearrangements, and the results were checked against IGoR. Hypergeometric tests were used in a later analysis to score TCR-TCR, TCR-HLA and TCR-CMV co-occurrence, with a repertoire-size bias correction applied to the TCR pairs. In a later analysis, false discovery rates were estimated by permuting HLA or CMV assignments 20 times. In a later analysis, co-occurring TCRs were grouped using DBSCAN, with TCRdist sequence similarity added in when clustering inside HLA-allele-positive subsets. Co-occurrence clustering excluded repertoires with fewer than 30,000 or more than 120,000 public chains, plus five with anomalous nucleotide sharing. TCRdb provides this immuneACCESS table in a form limited to in-frame rearrangements. Some clones are lacking; in checked studies, under half of them reflect an unresolved V gene, and why the rest are absent is not known. The V and J calls and clone size come from that table; D and trimming were worked out from the DNA. Here the sample has just over 200,000 clones; approximately 78% occur a single time. The ten largest clones add up to around 3% of the sample.

The cohort comprised around 690 healthy bone marrow donors. All cohort members were sampled while nominally healthy, although unrecorded immune exposures were likely present. The donor was CMV seronegative and was included in the group of under 450 seronegative cohort members. Every donor gave a peripheral blood sample, and the peripheral blood mononuclear cells from that sample were used for TCR beta sequencing. Genomic DNA extraction from the blood cell samples was performed with the Qiagen DNeasy Blood Extraction Kit. Points the paper makes about the study in general: Presence/absence analyses assumed roughly uniform sequencing depth across donors, an assumption that may not hold. In vitro tests confirmed that a few of the cytomegalovirus-associated TCR beta chains recognize cytomegalovirus antigens. A later analysis found that TCR association rates varied across HLA loci, with DRB1 alleles showing the most associated TCRs and HLA-C alleles the fewest. Broadly in line with IMGT annotations, most TCR beta V segments showed up in productive rearrangements about 87% or about 30% of the time in an earlier analysis of a few hundred of the donors. In this cohort, only TCR beta chains were sequenced, and detectable features were limited by the absence of alpha or paired-chain data. CMV serostatus was the only immune exposure information available for the cohort. A further reported finding was that TCR beta sequences accurately predicted the HLA-A and HLA-B alleles for most subjects in the first cohort. Because counts were too low, 15 to 20 rarely observed V segments, including chromosome 9 orphons, were left out of the earlier analysis of 500 to 750 of the donors. In both the original and validation cohorts, the classifier was reported to diagnose cytomegalovirus status with high specificity and sensitivity. Because some donors lacked HLA typing at each locus, the association tests relied only on the typed subset. According to a later analysis, parvovirus B19, influenza, CMV and Epstein-Barr virus appeared linked to several top co-occurrence clusters. The authors suggested that the approach could potentially be extended to other disease states and immunological phenotypes. Correlated functional status among segregating V segments might be attributable to linkage disequilibrium, but an unknown experimental factor could not be ruled out. The sequencing pipeline was judged likely to have produced a cluster of highly shared sequence variants as a technical artifact. A later analysis found that most CMV-associated TCR beta chains appeared HLA-restricted, with HLA associations seemingly driven largely by CMV exposure. A total of fewer than 200 TCR beta chains were listed by the study as associated with cytomegalovirus. Because the 87-base-pair reads could not distinguish some IMGT-functional V segments, including TRBV6-2 and TRBV6-3, those segments were excluded. According to a later genetic analysis, donors in an Asian-associated ancestry cluster had fewer N-insertions in productive TCRs than the approximately 700-donor mean. While some public TCRs were present in many individuals, most TCR sequences turned up only very rarely across donors. V-gene and J-gene trimming of TCR beta chains was associated with a missense DCLRE1C variant in a later genetic analysis, and the association was replicated in an independent cohort. In a later analysis, over 15,000 TCR beta sequences were associated with specific HLA alleles at a false discovery rate of 0.05. When HLA alleles, especially DR and DQ, strongly co-occurred, TCR associations were difficult to assign to individual alleles. In a later analysis, HLA-associated TCR beta chains showed more clonal expansion and lower generation probabilities than non-associated chains that were equally common.

Of note for this clone: Its antigen has not been determined. Base qualities are not recorded, but no much larger clone differs from it by a single base.

From its cysteine to its phenylalanine, the CDR3 spans 14 amino acids. Only the CDR3 region is kept as DNA, spanning 42 bases read in frame from base 1. The germline V gene encodes CDR1 LNHDA and CDR2 SQIVND (reference sequence). The trim is 3 bases for V and 2 bases for J, with a gap of 8 bases between the germline ends. This TCR was sampled from a woman aged 40 to 50 in good health and CMV-seronegative. The sequenced sample was PBMCs. The sequence joins TRBV19 to TRBJ1-3; a tentative D call is TRBD1 (6 bases match). For the CDR3, the sequence is CASSMGHTGNTIYF. The DNA sequence is TGTGCCAGTAGTATGGGACACACTGGAAACACCATATATTTT. Reference TRBV19 and TRBJ1-3 genes cover what lies past the CDR3, so the full variable domain is DGGITQSPKYLFRKEGQNVTLSCEQNLNHDAMYWYRQDPGQGLRLIYYSQIVNDFQKGDIAEGYSVSREKKESFPLTVTSAQKNPTAFYLCASSMGHTGNTIYFGEGSWLTVV.